This T cell receptor beta chain stems from a study of T cell responses to AZD1222 COVID-19 vaccine. CDR3 length equals 14 residues. The ends lost 10 bases at V and 5 bases at J; junction bases unmatched: 11. Germline assignment: CDR1 MNHEY and CDR2 SVGAGI. Study-level findings and limits: Spike-specific TCRs gained breadth and depth after people received two AZD1222 doses. Spike was spanned by vaccine-associated CD4 TCRs, with dominance at 160-218 and 743-854. White British ancestry dominated among donors, who included more females, and clonal diversity was possibly underestimated.

Pooled in the analysis were second doses at about 4 or about 12 weeks. Data came from immunoSEQ multiplex PCR; TCRdb stores just in-frame clones and leaves some out. Seen here are 100,000 to 150,000 clones, approximately 91% observed once, and the top ten hold around 0.98%. Note on this clone: Antigen unknown.

The origin of this receptor is an adult who received the AZD1222 COVID-19 vaccine. The specimen was peripheral blood, collected 28 days after the second AZD1222 dose. The V and J genes are TRBV6-5 and TRBJ2-1, with 7 nucleotides matching TRBD2. The CDR3 DNA follows: TGTGCCATCAGGACTAGTTCTACGAACAATGAGCAGTTCTTC. Protein sequence: CAIRTSSTNNEQFF.